This TCR beta chain appears in the sequencing data of a study of CD8 T cells in Susac syndrome (dated by TCRdb to between 2018 and 2021). For the study in its entirety: Repertoire sequencing was used to test whether CD8+ T cell activation and differentiation in Susac syndrome was antigen driven. Results and caveats for the whole study, not just this receptor: The TCR sequencing and HLA analysis was acknowledged to have included a relatively small number of individuals.

Peripheral blood CD8+ and CD4+ T cells from healthy donors, Susac syndrome patients and multiple sclerosis patients were profiled using high-throughput TCR beta sequencing. The healthy donors served as controls matched for age and sex. Bulk CD8+ and CD4+ T cells were purified magnetically by negative isolation, whereas CD8+ TEMRA cells were enriched by FACS. Blood was collected in EDTA tubes and processed within 24 hours, with PBMCs isolated through density gradient centrifugation. PBMCs destined for TCR sequencing were cryopreserved in liquid nitrogen and later thawed in a 37 °C water bath. Purity of sorted or isolated CD4+, CD8+ and CD8+ TEMRA cells was at least 90%. RNA was extracted with the RNeasy kit and roughly 0.5 to 1 ug was reverse transcribed using random hexamers. The immunoSEQ multiplex PCR assay, which covers 54 Vbeta and 13 Jbeta segments, was used to amplify TCR beta CDR3 regions. To correct PCR amplification bias, a synthetic template baseline was used for both primer optimization and computational correction. In the original analysis: Reads were annotated to V, D and J genes per IMGT and analyzed with immunoSEQ Analyzer, keeping only productive sequences. To calculate clonality, Shannon entropy was normalized by log2 of the number of productive unique sequences and then subtracted from one. Public and private clones were assessed among the 100 most prevalent clones of each patient and control. Clones were defined as Susac-specific when absent from the healthy and MS cohorts, from about 1,100 published viral clones and from other ImmuneACCESS disease sequences. TCRdb redid the processing of the public reads, applying fastp at Q25 and MiXCR, and retained in-frame beta chains. Entries that share a CDR3 protein sequence are merged under the most common genes and DNA. TCRdb's processing, not the authors' own work, is the source of the V and J calls. Here the sample has roughly 190,000 distinct CDR3 sequences; about 93% occur a single time. The top ten constitute 0.09% to 0.12% of the sample.

Details on this clonotype: The antigen this receptor binds is unknown. One base away there is no much larger clone; base qualities are not given.

The CDR3 goes from the cysteine to the phenylalanine over 15 residues. Only the CDR3 region is kept as DNA, spanning 45 bases read in frame from base 1. V loses 1 base, J loses 0 bases, and the germline ends lie 7 bases apart. From the germline V gene (reference sequence), CDR1 is LGHDT and CDR2 is YNNKEL. This receptor was obtained from a human donor in good health. Material for sequencing was CD4+ T cells from PBMCs. The chain links TRBV3-1 with TRBJ1-5, and TRBD1 may be the D gene, going by 5 matching bases. The DNA sequence is as follows: TGTGCCAGCAGCCAAGGACAGAATAGCAATCAGCCCCAGCATTTT. This codes for CASSQGQNSNQPQHF.